Below, one T cell receptor (beta chain) is given with its context. Its antigen is undetermined. This sample stems from a study of pediatric ulcerative colitis. Overall study findings and caveats: Rectal repertoires separated controls, mild-moderate and acute severe colitis. Blood-rectal clonal overlap within each person was significantly higher in ulcerative colitis patients than controls.

Rectal tissue came from one to two pinch biopsies taken at colonoscopy. There are 17 residues in the CDR3. Trimming took off 0 bases at V and 1 base at J, with 15 bases between the two ends. Per germline, CDR1 ENHRY and CDR2 SYGVKD. Samples were sequenced at Survey level, maximum 500,000 reads. Assay used: immunoSEQ multiplex PCR; TCRdb lists only in-frame clones, some missing. The repertoire holds tens of thousands of clones, with 65% to 80% as singletons. This TCR was sampled from a boy between 10 and 17 years old with severe ulcerative colitis. V gene TRBV10-3 combines with J gene TRBJ2-5; perhaps TRBD1 as D (5 bases). Sequencing used gut tissue. CDR3 region: CAISESVPGPSQETQYF. DNA for the CDR3: TGTGCCATCAGTGAGTCGGTGCCAGGGCCGAGCCAAGAGACCCAGTACTTC.